Following are 20 T cell receptor beta chains from one sample sequenced in a study of shared clonotypes between healthy human individuals (dated by TCRdb to the early 2020s). The library came from the immunoSEQ multiplex PCR assay. TCRdb limited this immuneACCESS table to in-frame rearrangements with V and J called. A share of clones is missing; checked studies link under half to unresolved V genes, and the rest is unexplained. The table for this sample lists roughly 2,000,000 clones; just under 95% of them were counted only once. The ten largest clones take up 1% to 1.5% of the sample. For the CD8 naive samples, CD45RO-negative cells were positively selected for CCR7, yielding a CD45RA+CCR7+ population from which TemRA cells were excluded. The source material was naive CD8+ T cells sorted from blood. Interpreted using the paper, the cell subset or site label stands for: CD45RA+CCR7+. The origin of the receptors is a man aged 18 to 30 in good health.

This clone appeared a few times. The V gene is TRBV9, the J gene TRBJ1-4; D is undetermined. There are 15 residues in the CDR3. Germline V gene sequence: CDR1 SGDLS, CDR2 YYNGEE. The V end was cut by 4 bases, the J end by 7 bases, with 17 bases between. CDR3 protein: CASSPGEVNREKLFF. Written as DNA, the CDR3 is TGTGCCAGCAGCCCAGGTGAGGTGAACCGTGAAAAACTGTTTTTT.

V is TRBV11-2 and J is TRBJ1-2, with 8 bases lining up with TRBD1. The germline V gene encodes CDR1 SGHAT and CDR2 FQNNGV. There are 16 residues in the CDR3. Losses at the gene ends were 5 bases for V and 4 bases for J; bases not matched to a gene: 12. The CDR3 region is CASSPTTGVAVYGYTF. As DNA, the CDR3 is TGTGCCAGCAGCCCCACGACAGGGGTCGCTGTCTATGGCTACACCTTC.

The chain carries TRBV9 and TRBJ2-1; TRBD2 is a possible D gene (6 bases). V was shortened by 0 bases and J by 5 bases, with 12 bases between the two germline ends. CDR3 length: 15 amino acids. CDR1 and CDR2 from the germline V gene are SGDLS and YYNGEE. The CDR3 is CASSVGGGKNNEQFF. The CDR3 region has the DNA TGTGCCAGCAGCGTAGGTGGGGGGAAAAACAATGAGCAGTTCTTC.

J is TRBJ2-7 and V is TRBV2, with TRBD2 matching over 7 bases. From germline, CDR1 is SNHLY and CDR2 FYNNEI. Losses at the gene ends were 7 bases for V and 4 bases for J; bases not matched to a gene: 7. The CDR3 is 13 residues long. In DNA, the CDR3 is TGTGCCAGCAAAATCGGGGAGGGTTACGAGCAGTACTTC. It is translated as CASKIGEGYEQYF.

The J gene is TRBJ2-7, the V gene TRBV27; D is possibly TRBD2 (5 bases). Germline lookup yields CDR1 MNHEY and CDR2 SMNVEV (reference sequence). V lost 3 bases and J lost 3, with 12 bases in between. The length of the CDR3 is 14 residues. The CDR3 reads CASSFSGSIYEQYF. CDR3 nucleotides: TGTGCCAGCAGTTTTTCTGGGAGTATCTACGAGCAGTACTTC.

This chain joins TRBV14 and TRBJ1-1; 11 bases are a match to TRBD1. Trimming took 4 bases from V and 3 from J; bases not matched to a gene: 4. Germline CDR1 is SGHDN and CDR2 is FVKESK. This CDR3 is built from 15 residues. As DNA, the CDR3 is TGTGCCAGCAGCCCCGGGGACAGGGGGGACACTGAAGCTTTCTTT. Translated, it gives CASSPGDRGDTEAFF. Full variable domain (missing parts from reference TRBV14 and TRBJ1-1): EAGVTQFPSHSVIEKGQTVTLRCDPISGHDNLYWYRRVMGKEIKFLLHFVKESKQDESGMPNNRFLAERTGGTYSTLKVQPAELEDSGVYFCASSPGDRGDTEAFFGQGTRLTVV.

This clone was counted between two and nine times. This sample includes further DNA sequences coding for the same CDR3. The CDR3 coding sequence is TGTGCCAGCAGCTACTCCTACGAGCAGTACTTC. Translation: CASSYSYEQYF. V usage is TRBV11-2 and J usage is TRBJ2-7; the D is unclear. Trimming removed 4 bases at V and 0 bases at J, with 1 base between. Per germline, CDR1 SGHAT and CDR2 FQNNGV. The CDR3 spans 11 residues.

Details on this clone: Other DNA sequences within the sample encode an identical CDR3. CDR3 bases: TGTGCCAGCAGTTATGAAAGAGGCACAGATACGCAGTATTTT. It is translated as CASSYERGTDTQYF. The rearrangement joins TRBV6-5 to TRBJ2-3; D not certain. Germline loops: CDR1 MNHEY, CDR2 SVGAGI. The germline V and J ends were trimmed by 3 bases and 1 base, with 8 bases remaining between them. CDR3 length: 14 amino acids.

As for this clone: This specimen includes other DNA sequences encoding the same CDR3. The V gene is TRBV7-9, the J gene TRBJ1-1, with 7 bases fitting TRBD1. The CDR3 runs to 14 residues. CDR1 and CDR2 (germline): SEHNR, FQNEAQ (reference sequence). V shed 4 bases and J 1 base; nucleotides not matched to a gene: 3. CDR3 in amino acids: CASSSRTGNTEAFF. The CDR3 DNA is TGTGCCAGCAGCTCCCGGACAGGGAACACTGAAGCTTTCTTT.

V and J are TRBV7-9 and TRBJ2-7; 7 bases fit TRBD1. Per the germline V gene, CDR1 is SEHNR and CDR2 is FQNEAQ (reference sequence). CDR3 length: 16 amino acids. V shed 4 bases, J shed 7 bases, and the junction held 16 bases outside the gene matches. The CDR3 DNA sequence: TGTGCCAGCAGCTCTTCTACCGGGACAGCGATTTTGGAGCAGTACTTC. It encodes CASSSSTGTAILEQYF.

The chain has TRBV7-2 and TRBJ1-6, with unresolved D. Germline CDR1 is SGHTA and CDR2 is FQGNSA. The CDR3 totals 16 residues. The V and J ends lost 0 bases and 8 bases respectively, with 14 bases between them. The CDR3, as DNA: TGTGCCAGCAGCTTAGCGCCACCGTTATTGGATTCACCCCTCCACTTT. The encoded protein is CASSLAPPLLDSPLHF.

Of note for this clone: In the same sample, other DNA sequences code for this CDR3. V and J are TRBV5-1 and TRBJ2-7; perhaps TRBD1 as D (5 bases). This CDR3 spans 12 amino acids. Trimming stripped 3 bases from V and 3 bases from J, with 7 bases between. CDR1 SGHRS and CDR2 YFSETQ come from the germline V gene. CDR3 sequence reads: CASSYTGYEQYF. CDR3 nucleotide sequence: TGCGCCAGCAGCTATACAGGCTACGAGCAGTACTTC.

The rearrangement links TRBV5-6 to TRBJ2-1; the match to TRBD2 covers 10 bases. CDR3 length equals 18 residues. CDR1 is SGHDT and CDR2 is YYEEEE in the germline V gene. V was pared by 2 bases and J by 5 bases, with 13 bases of the junction left unmatched. As DNA, the CDR3 is TGTGCCAGCAGCTTCGCACTTAGCCCGGGACTAGCGAACAATGAGCAGTTCTTC. It translates to CASSFALSPGLANNEQFF.

The chain combines TRBV6-6 with TRBJ2-6; D is unresolved. Germline-derived CDR1 and CDR2 are MNHNY and SVGAGI (reference sequence). Trimming shortened V by 8 bases and J by 0 bases, and 14 bases separated the two germline ends. CDR3 length: 16 residues. The CDR3 bases are TGTGCCAGCTCAGACATCGGAACCTCTGGGGCCAACGTCCTGACTTTC. This sequence encodes CASSDIGTSGANVLTF.

The rearrangement uses TRBV27 and TRBJ2-7, with D unresolved. CDR1 MNHEY and CDR2 SMNVEV come from the germline V gene (reference sequence). CDR3 size: 15 residues. Trimming stripped 5 bases from V and 3 bases from J, with 17 bases between. The CDR3 reads CASSLTSYGYYEQYF. The CDR3 DNA follows: TGTGCCAGCAGTCTCACGTCGTATGGATACTACGAGCAGTACTTC.

This rearrangement joins TRBV29-1 to TRBJ2-5; D is uncertain. Trimming took 0 bases from V and 1 from J, leaving 9 bases between them. This CDR3 has 14 amino acids. Germline V gene lookup returns CDR1 SQVTM and CDR2 ANQGSEA. CDR3 sequence reads: CSVEDVRIQETQYF. The CDR3 DNA sequence: TGCAGCGTTGAAGATGTGAGAATCCAAGAGACCCAGTACTTC.

The chain uses TRBV5-1 and TRBJ1-2, with a weak D call TRBD1 (5 bases). Germline CDR1 reads SGHRS; CDR2 reads YFSETQ. This CDR3 has 12 residues. V lost 7 bases and J 6 bases, leaving 13 bases between the germline ends. The CDR3 DNA reads TGCGCCAGCGAGGACGGGGGAAATGGCTACACCTTC. Translation gives CASEDGGNGYTF.

The chain couples TRBV5-4 to TRBJ2-2; 10 bases agree with TRBD2. The CDR3 contains 16 residues. Germline CDR1 reads SGHNT; CDR2 reads YYREEE (reference sequence). V shed 9 bases, J shed 7 bases, and the junction held 15 bases outside the gene matches. In DNA form, the CDR3 reads TGTGCCACCGAAAACCTAGCGGGAGAAAGTGTCGGGGAGCTGTTTTTT. It specifies CATENLAGESVGELFF.

The chain links TRBV6-6 to TRBJ2-7; 9 bases line up with TRBD1. Germline V gene sequence: CDR1 MNHNY, CDR2 SVGAGI (reference sequence). The CDR3 length is 15 residues. Trimming at V came to 2 bases and at J to 5 bases, leaving 7 bases not matched to a gene. The CDR3, as DNA: TGTGCCAGCAGTTACAACGACAGGGGGGGCGACGAGCAGTACTTC. Translated, it gives CASSYNDRGGDEQYF.

To note about this clone: Other DNA sequences within the sample encode an identical CDR3. V gene TRBV9 combines with J gene TRBJ2-1; D ambiguous. The germline CDR1 and CDR2 sequences are SGDLS and YYNGEE. Trimming took 0 bases from V and 7 from J, leaving 5 bases between them. This CDR3 is built from 12 residues. CDR3 sequence: CASSVGENEQFF. CDR3 DNA: TGTGCCAGCAGCGTAGGGGAAAATGAGCAGTTCTTC.